This T cell receptor beta chain was observed in a study of CD8 T cells in ankylosing spondylitis. Preparation of TCR beta libraries was done by quantitative 5'-RACE with molecular barcodes. TCRdb itself ran the 5' RACE reads through MiXCR, one entry per CDR3 protein. The sample contains 200,000 or so distinct CDR3 sequences, more than 25% of which appear only once. With respect to this clonotype: Antigen: not known.

Overall study results and limits: Matched ankylosing spondylitis synovial fluid reportedly showed significant enrichment of disease-linked clones. Earlier work had already found some motif variants in reactive arthritis synovial fluid and blood. Apparently characteristic of ankylosing spondylitis blood was a TCR beta motif (roughly eight highly homologous variants).

The germline gives CDR1 DFQATT, CDR2 SNEGSKA (reference sequence). The CDR3 consists of 15 residues. V was trimmed by 0 bases and J by 3 bases, leaving 14 bases between them. Specimen: blood, either unsorted or a sorted T cell fraction (not recorded which). The V gene is TRBV20-1, the J gene TRBJ2-5, with D perhaps TRBD2 (6 bases). This TCR was recovered from a male donor with ankylosing spondylitis or in good health (not recorded which). The CDR3 reads CSAREGTGEEETQYF. CDR3 sequence (DNA): TGCAGTGCTAGAGAGGGGACGGGAGAAGAAGAGACCCAGTACTTC.